This entry lists 14 T cell receptor beta chains sequenced from one sample in a study of cytomegalovirus exposure and HLA in healthy donors. The table came from immunoSEQ multiplex PCR; TCRdb's copy has only in-frame clones and leaves some out. Counted here are 200,000 to 300,000 clones, 85% to 90% occurring once; the ten biggest clones make up less than 3%. Sequenced: PBMCs. The source is a man in his late teens or twenties in good health and CMV-seronegative.

The CDR3 nucleotides read TGTGCCATCAGTGATGTTCGGGGACAGGGGATCGACGAGCAGTACTTC. It yields the protein CAISDVRGQGIDEQYF. The chain employs TRBV10-3 and TRBJ2-7; the match to TRBD1 covers 10 bases. The CDR3 sequence is 16 residues long. Germline V gives CDR1 ENHRY, CDR2 SYGVKD. V gave up 3 bases and J gave up 5 bases; unmatched junction bases: 10.

The chain has TRBV6-5 and TRBJ1-1; the D is unclear. The germline V gene has CDR1 MNHEY and CDR2 SVGAGI. CDR3 length: 13 amino acids. With 5 bases removed from V and 5 bases from J, the gap between germline ends came to 12 bases. In nucleotides, the CDR3 is TGTGCCAGCAGTCCCGGTAGTGAAACTGAAGCTTTCTTT. Its translation: CASSPGSETEAFF.

This chain joins TRBV5-4 and TRBJ2-2; TRBD1 matches at 10 bases. There are 17 residues in the CDR3. V was clipped by 4 bases and J by 3 bases; unmatched bases: 9. Germline V CDR1 and CDR2: SGHNT, YYREEE (reference sequence). CDR3 in amino acids: CASSPPRDRGYTGELFF. The DNA of the CDR3 is TGTGCCAGCAGCCCCCCCCGGGACAGGGGATACACCGGGGAGCTGTTTTTT.

The V call is TRBV28, the J call TRBJ2-7, with D possibly being TRBD2 (5 bases). The CDR3 extends over 15 amino acids. Germline V gives CDR1 MDHEN, CDR2 SYDVKM. Trimming took 0 bases from V and 2 from J, leaving 11 bases between them. The CDR3 DNA sequence: TGTGCCAGCAGTTTATGGAGGGCGATACCCTACGAGCAGTACTTC. It codes for CASSLWRAIPYEQYF.

This chain links TRBV4-2 with TRBJ2-7; possibly TRBD2 for D (6 bases). CDR1 and CDR2 from the germline V gene are LGHNA and YNFKEQ. This CDR3 comprises 15 residues. V lost 4 bases to trimming and J lost 3 bases, with 16 bases between them. CDR3 loop: CASSPRLVQNYEQYF. In DNA form, the CDR3 reads TGTGCCAGCAGCCCTCGACTAGTCCAAAACTACGAGCAGTACTTC.

The J gene is TRBJ1-6, the V gene TRBV4-3, with TRBD1 as a possible D gene (5 bases). Trimming removed 0 bases at V and 5 bases at J, with 17 bases between. The CDR3 extends over 18 amino acids. Germline V CDR1 and CDR2: LGHNA, YSLEER. This chain's CDR3 is CASSQDSGVGLNNSPLHF. The CDR3 DNA reads as TGCGCCAGCAGCCAAGATTCCGGGGTGGGACTGAATAATTCACCCCTCCACTTT.

The CDR3 region is CASRHTGGAYEQYF. Written as DNA, the CDR3 is TGCGCCAGCAGACACACAGGGGGGGCCTACGAGCAGTACTTC. The rearrangement links TRBV5-1 to TRBJ2-7; tentative D call: TRBD1 (8 bases). Trimming took off 5 bases at V and 2 bases at J, with 14 bases between the two ends. This CDR3 is 14 amino acids long. Per germline, CDR1 SGHRS and CDR2 YFSETQ.

The V call is TRBV9, the J call TRBJ1-1; D is perhaps TRBD1 (5 bases). Germline CDR1 and CDR2: SGDLS and YYNGEE. The V gene lost 2 bases and the J gene lost 3 bases, with 17 bases spanning the gap. This CDR3 has 16 residues. CDR3 in DNA: TGTGCCAGCAGCGTTACCCCGGGACTTCACGACACTGAAGCTTTCTTT. Its translation: CASSVTPGLHDTEAFF.

V is TRBV19 and J is TRBJ2-7, with 9 nucleotides matching TRBD1. With 4 bases clipped from V and 6 bases from J, the junction kept 4 bases outside the gene matches. Germline V gives CDR1 LNHDA, CDR2 SQIVND (reference sequence). The CDR3 is made up of 13 amino acids. CDR3 DNA sequence: TGTGCCAGTAGTAAAACGGACAGGGGCGAGCAGTACTTC. Protein: CASSKTDRGEQYF.

The CDR3 region has the DNA TGCGCCAGCAGCCTCCGGACAGGGGAGGATACGCAGTATTTT. It translates to CASSLRTGEDTQYF. This chain uses TRBV4-1 with TRBJ2-3, with 9 bases lining up with TRBD1. Trimming cost V 4 bases and J 6 bases; bases outside gene matches: 5. Germline V gene data show CDR1 as MGHRA and CDR2 as YSYEKL. The CDR3 loop spans 14 amino acids.

The chain has TRBV28 and TRBJ1-2, with D tentatively TRBD1 (6 bases). Germline CDR1 MDHEN, CDR2 SYDVKM. This CDR3 contains 14 residues. V dropped 4 bases and J dropped 6 bases, with 15 bases sitting between them. The CDR3 DNA is TGTGCCAGCAGTTCCCTTTCCGGGACAAATGGCTACACCTTC. It specifies CASSSLSGTNGYTF.

J is TRBJ2-2 and V is TRBV7-2, with 11 bases fitting TRBD2. Germline V lookup: CDR1 SGHTA, CDR2 FQGNSA. The CDR3 is made up of 19 amino acids. V shed 0 bases, J shed 4 bases, and the junction held 10 bases outside the gene matches. This chain's CDR3 is CASSLARPSGRFFTGELFF. CDR3 DNA sequence: TGTGCCAGCAGCTTAGCGCGGCCTAGCGGGAGGTTTTTCACCGGGGAGCTGTTTTTT.

This sequence joins TRBV9 and TRBJ2-7; 7 bases fit TRBD1. The germline gives CDR1 SGDLS, CDR2 YYNGEE. With V trimmed by 4 bases and J by 1 base, 5 bases remained unmatched. This CDR3 is 14 amino acids long. The CDR3 nucleotides are TGTGCCAGCAGCCCAAGGGACAGATCCTACGAGCAGTACTTC. This sequence encodes CASSPRDRSYEQYF. The entire variable domain, with the rest obtained from reference TRBV9 and TRBJ2-7, is as follows: DSGVTQTPKHLITATGQRVTLRCSPRSGDLSVYWYQQSLDQGLQFLIQYYNGEERAKGNILERFSAQQFPDLHSELNLSSLELGDSALYFCASSPRDRSYEQYFGPGTRLTVT.

This sequence joins TRBV11-2 and TRBJ1-1; D perhaps matches TRBD1 (5 bases). Trimming left V 5 bases short and J 5 bases short, with 9 bases between. The CDR3 contains 12 residues. Germline values: CDR1 SGHAT, CDR2 FQNNGV. Here the CDR3 reads CASSRGGTEAFF. The DNA of the CDR3 is TGTGCCAGCAGCCGTGGGGGGACTGAAGCTTTCTTT.